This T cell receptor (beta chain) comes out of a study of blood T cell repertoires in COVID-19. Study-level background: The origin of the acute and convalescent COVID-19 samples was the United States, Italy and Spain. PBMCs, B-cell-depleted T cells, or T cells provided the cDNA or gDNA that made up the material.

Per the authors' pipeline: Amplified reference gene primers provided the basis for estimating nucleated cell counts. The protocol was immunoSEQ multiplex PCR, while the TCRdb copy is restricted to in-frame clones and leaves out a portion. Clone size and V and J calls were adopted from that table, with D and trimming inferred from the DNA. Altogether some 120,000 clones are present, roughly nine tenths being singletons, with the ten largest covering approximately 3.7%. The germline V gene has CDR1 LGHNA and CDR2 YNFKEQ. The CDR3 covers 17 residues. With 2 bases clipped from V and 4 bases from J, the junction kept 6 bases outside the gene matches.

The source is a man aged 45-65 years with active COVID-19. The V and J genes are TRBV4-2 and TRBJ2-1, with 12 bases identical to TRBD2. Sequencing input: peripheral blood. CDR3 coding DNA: TGTGCCAGCAGCCAATCTAGCGGGGGGGCGTTATACAATGAGCAGTTCTTC. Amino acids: CASSQSSGGALYNEQFF.